The present entry profiles one T cell receptor (beta chain) with its context. Antigen specificity is unknown. The sample is drawn from a study of monozygotic twins with inflammatory bowel disease. Whole-study findings and limits: It was in IBD patients that TCRbeta diversity (inverse Simpson) was lower than in healthy co-twins.

The germline gives CDR1 SGHRS, CDR2 YFSETQ. The CDR3 has 15 residues. After re-calling the 5' RACE reads, TCRdb lists one entry per CDR3 protein, DNA absent. The repertoire shows over 150,000 distinct CDR3 sequences; the top ten hold 2% to 3%. Input material: blood. The chain couples TRBV5-1 to TRBJ2-6. This TCR was sampled from a human donor with ulcerative colitis or Crohn's disease, or a healthy co-twin of an affected twin (not recorded which). The CDR3 reads CASSLEGAGANVLTF. Together with reference TRBV5-1 and TRBJ2-6, the CDR3 gives the full variable domain: KAGVTQTPRYLIKTRGQQVTLSCSPISGHRSVSWYQQTPGQGLQFLFEYFSETQRNKGNFPGRFSGRQFSNSRSEMNVSTLELGDSALYLCASSLEGAGANVLTFGAGSRLTVL.